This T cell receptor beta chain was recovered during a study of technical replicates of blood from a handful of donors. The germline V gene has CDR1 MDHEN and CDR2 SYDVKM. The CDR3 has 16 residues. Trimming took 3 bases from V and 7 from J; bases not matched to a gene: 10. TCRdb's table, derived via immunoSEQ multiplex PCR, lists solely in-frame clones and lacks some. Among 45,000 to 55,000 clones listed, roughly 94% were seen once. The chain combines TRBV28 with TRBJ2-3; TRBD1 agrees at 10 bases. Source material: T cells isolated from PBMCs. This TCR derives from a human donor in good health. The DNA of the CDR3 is TGTGCCAGCAGTTTCCACCGGGACAGGGGTTCGCATACGCAGTATTTT. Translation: CASSFHRDRGSHTQYF. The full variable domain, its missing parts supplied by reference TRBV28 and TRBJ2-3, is DVKVTQSSRYLVKRTGEKVFLECVQDMDHENMFWYRQDPGLGLRLIYFSYDVKMKEKGDIPEGYSVSREKKERFSLILESASTNQTSMYLCASSFHRDRGSHTQYFGPGTRLTVL.